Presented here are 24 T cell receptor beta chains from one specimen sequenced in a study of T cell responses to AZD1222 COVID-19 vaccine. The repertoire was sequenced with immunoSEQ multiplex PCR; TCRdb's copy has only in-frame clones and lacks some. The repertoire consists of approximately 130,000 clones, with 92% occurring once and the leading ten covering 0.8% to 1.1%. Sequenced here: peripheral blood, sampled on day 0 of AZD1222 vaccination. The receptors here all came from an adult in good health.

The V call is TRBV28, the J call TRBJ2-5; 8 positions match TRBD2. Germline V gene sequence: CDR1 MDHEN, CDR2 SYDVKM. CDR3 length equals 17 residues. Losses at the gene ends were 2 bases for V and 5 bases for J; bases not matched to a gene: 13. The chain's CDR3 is CASSLGLSGRGWETQYF. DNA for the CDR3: TGTGCCAGCAGTTTAGGCCTAAGCGGGAGAGGGTGGGAGACCCAGTACTTC.

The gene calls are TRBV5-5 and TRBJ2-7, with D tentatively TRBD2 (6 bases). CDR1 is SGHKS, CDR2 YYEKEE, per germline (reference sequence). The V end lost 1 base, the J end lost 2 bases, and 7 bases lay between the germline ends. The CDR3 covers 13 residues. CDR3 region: CASSLIAAYEQYF. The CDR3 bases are TGTGCCAGCAGCTTGATAGCGGCCTACGAGCAGTACTTC.

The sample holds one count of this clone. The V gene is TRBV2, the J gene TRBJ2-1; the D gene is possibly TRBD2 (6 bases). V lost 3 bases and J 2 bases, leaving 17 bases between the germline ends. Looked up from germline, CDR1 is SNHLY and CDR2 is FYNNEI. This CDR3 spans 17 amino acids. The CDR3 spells CASSELGVADAYNEQFF. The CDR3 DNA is TGTGCCAGCAGTGAGTTGGGAGTAGCGGACGCCTACAATGAGCAGTTCTTC.

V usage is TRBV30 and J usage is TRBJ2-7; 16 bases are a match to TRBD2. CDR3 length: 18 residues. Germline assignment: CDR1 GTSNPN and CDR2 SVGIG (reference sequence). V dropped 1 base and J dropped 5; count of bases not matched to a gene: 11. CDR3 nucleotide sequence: TGTGCCTGGAGTGCCCCGGGACTAGCGGGAGGGCCATGGAACGAGCAGTACTTC. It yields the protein CAWSAPGLAGGPWNEQYF.

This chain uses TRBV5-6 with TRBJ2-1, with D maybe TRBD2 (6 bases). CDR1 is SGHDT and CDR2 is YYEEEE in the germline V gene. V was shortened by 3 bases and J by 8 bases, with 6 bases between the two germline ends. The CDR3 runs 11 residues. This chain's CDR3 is CASSWGDEQFF. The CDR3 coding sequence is TGTGCCAGCAGCTGGGGGGATGAGCAGTTCTTC.

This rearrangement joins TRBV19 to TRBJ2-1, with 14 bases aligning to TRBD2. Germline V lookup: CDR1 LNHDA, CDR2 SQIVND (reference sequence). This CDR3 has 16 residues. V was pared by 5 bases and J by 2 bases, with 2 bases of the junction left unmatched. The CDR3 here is CASSVTSGRAYNEQFF. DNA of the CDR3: TGTGCCAGTAGTGTGACTAGCGGGAGGGCCTACAATGAGCAGTTCTTC.

The chain's CDR3 is CASSLFTGQSNEKLFF. CDR3 bases: TGTGCCAGCAGTTTATTTACTGGACAGAGTAATGAAAAACTGTTTTTT. The chain has TRBV28 and TRBJ1-4; D may be TRBD1 (6 bases). Looked up from germline, CDR1 is MDHEN and CDR2 is SYDVKM. V shed 1 base and J shed 4 bases, with 13 bases lying between them. The CDR3 contains 16 residues.

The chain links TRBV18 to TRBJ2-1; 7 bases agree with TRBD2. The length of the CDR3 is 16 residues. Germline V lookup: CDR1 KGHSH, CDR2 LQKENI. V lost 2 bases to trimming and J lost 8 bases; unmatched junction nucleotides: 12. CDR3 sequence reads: CASSPTASSGNYEQFF. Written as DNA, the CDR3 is TGTGCCAGCTCACCAACCGCGAGCAGCGGGAACTATGAGCAGTTCTTC.

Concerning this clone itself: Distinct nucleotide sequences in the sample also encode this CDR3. The chain's CDR3 is CATSDPQGAGETQYF. In DNA, the CDR3 is TGTGCCACCAGTGACCCCCAGGGGGCGGGAGAGACCCAGTACTTC. This chain joins TRBV24-1 and TRBJ2-5; TRBD1 agrees at 8 bases. CDR1 and CDR2 (germline): KGHDR, SFDVKD. CDR3 length equals 15 residues. Losses at the gene ends were 4 bases for V and 4 bases for J; bases not matched to a gene: 7.

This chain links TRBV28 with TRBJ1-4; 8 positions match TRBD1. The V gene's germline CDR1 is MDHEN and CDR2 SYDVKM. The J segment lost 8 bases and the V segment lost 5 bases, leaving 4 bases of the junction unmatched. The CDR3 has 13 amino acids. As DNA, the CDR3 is TGTGCCAGCAGTCGGACAGGGTTAGAAAAACTGTTTTTT. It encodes CASSRTGLEKLFF.

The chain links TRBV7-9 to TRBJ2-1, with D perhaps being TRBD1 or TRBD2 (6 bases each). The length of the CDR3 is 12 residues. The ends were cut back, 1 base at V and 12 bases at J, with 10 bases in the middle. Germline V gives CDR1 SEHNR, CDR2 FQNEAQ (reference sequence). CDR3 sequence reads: CASSLEGGGQFF. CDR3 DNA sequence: TGTGCCAGCAGCTTAGAGGGGGGTGGGCAGTTCTTC.

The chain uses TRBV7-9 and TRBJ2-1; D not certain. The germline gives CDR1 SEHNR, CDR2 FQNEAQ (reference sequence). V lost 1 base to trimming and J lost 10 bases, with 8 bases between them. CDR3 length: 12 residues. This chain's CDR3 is CASSLEVSEQFF. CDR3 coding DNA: TGTGCCAGCAGCTTAGAGGTCAGCGAGCAGTTCTTC.

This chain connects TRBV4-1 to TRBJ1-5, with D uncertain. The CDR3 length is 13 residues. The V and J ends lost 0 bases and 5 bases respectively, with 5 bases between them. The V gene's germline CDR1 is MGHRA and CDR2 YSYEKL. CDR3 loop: CASSQDGYQPQHF. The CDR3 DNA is TGCGCCAGCAGCCAAGATGGGTATCAGCCCCAGCATTTT.

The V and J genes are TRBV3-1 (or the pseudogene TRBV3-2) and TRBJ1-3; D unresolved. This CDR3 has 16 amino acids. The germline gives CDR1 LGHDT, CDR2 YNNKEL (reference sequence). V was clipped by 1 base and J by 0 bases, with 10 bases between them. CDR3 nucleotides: TGTGCCAGCAGCCAAGGTGGGCCCCACTCTGGAAACACCATATATTTT. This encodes CASSQGGPHSGNTIYF.

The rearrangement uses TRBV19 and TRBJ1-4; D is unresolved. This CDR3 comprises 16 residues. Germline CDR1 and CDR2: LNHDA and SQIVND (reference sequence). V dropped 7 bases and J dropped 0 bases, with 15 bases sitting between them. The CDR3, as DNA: TGTGCCAGTACCCTCGGATGGGGAACAACTAATGAAAAACTGTTTTTT. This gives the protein CASTLGWGTTNEKLFF.

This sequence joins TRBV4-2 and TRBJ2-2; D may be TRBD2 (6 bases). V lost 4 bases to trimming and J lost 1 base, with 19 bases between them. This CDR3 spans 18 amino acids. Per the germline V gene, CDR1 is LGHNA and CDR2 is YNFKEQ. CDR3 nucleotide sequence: TGTGCCAGCAGCCCGATACCGGGACTCCTCTTGAACACCGGGGAGCTGTTTTTT. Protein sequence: CASSPIPGLLLNTGELFF.

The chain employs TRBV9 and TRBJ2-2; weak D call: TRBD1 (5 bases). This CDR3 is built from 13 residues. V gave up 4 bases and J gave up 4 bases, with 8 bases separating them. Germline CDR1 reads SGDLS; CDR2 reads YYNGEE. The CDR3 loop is CASSRGGTGELFF. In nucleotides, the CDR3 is TGTGCCAGCAGCAGGGGTGGCACCGGGGAGCTGTTTTTT.

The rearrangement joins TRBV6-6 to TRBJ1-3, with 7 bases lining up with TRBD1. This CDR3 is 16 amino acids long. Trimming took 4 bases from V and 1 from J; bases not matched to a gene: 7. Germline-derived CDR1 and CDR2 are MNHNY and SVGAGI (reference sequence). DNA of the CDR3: TGTGCCAGCAGTTTCGGGACAGCCCCGTCTGGAAACACCATATATTTT. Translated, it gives CASSFGTAPSGNTIYF.

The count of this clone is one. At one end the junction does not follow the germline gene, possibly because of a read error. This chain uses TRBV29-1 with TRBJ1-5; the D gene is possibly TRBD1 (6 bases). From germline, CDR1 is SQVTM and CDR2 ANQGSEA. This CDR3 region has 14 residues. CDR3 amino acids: CRVGGGGAGQPQHF. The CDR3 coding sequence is TGCCGCGTTGGGGGTGGGGGGGCTGGTCAGCCCCAGCATTTT. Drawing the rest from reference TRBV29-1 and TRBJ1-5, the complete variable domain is SAVISQKPSRDICQRGTSLTIQCQVDSQVTMMFWYRQQPGQSLTLIATANQGSEATYESGFVIDKFPISRPNLTFSTLTVSNMSPEDSSIYLCRVGGGGAGQPQHFGDGTRLSIL.

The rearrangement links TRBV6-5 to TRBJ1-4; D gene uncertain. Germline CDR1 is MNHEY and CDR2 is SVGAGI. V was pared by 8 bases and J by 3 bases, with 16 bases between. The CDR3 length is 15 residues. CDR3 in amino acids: CASSRSFNPNEKLFF. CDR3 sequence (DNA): TGTGCCAGCTCCAGATCTTTCAACCCTAATGAAAAACTGTTTTTT.

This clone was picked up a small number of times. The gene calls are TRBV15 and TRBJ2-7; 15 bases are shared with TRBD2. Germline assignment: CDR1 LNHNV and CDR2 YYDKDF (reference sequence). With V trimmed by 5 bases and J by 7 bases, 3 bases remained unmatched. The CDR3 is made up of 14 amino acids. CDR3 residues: CATSAGLAGGEQYF. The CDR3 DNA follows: TGTGCCACCAGCGCCGGACTAGCGGGAGGGGAGCAGTACTTC.

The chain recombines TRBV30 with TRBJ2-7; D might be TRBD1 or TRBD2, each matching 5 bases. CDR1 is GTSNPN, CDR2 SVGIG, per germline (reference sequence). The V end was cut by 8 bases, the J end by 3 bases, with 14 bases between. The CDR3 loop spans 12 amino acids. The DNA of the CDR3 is TGTGCCCGTCAGGGAGCGTTCTACGAGCAGTACTTC. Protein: CARQGAFYEQYF.

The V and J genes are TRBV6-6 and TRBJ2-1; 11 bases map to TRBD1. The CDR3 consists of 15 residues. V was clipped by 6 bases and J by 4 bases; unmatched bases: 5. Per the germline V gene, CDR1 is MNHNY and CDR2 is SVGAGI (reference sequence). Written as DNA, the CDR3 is TGTGCCAGCAGGCTCGGGACAGGGGGTTACAATGAGCAGTTCTTC. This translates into CASRLGTGGYNEQFF.

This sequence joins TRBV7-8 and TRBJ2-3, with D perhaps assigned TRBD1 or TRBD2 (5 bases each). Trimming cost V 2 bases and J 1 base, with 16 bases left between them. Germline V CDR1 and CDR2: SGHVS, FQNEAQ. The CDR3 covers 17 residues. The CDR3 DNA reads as TGTGCCAGCAGCTTAAGGGGAGCGACCCGAGGCACAGATACGCAGTATTTT. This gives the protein CASSLRGATRGTDTQYF.